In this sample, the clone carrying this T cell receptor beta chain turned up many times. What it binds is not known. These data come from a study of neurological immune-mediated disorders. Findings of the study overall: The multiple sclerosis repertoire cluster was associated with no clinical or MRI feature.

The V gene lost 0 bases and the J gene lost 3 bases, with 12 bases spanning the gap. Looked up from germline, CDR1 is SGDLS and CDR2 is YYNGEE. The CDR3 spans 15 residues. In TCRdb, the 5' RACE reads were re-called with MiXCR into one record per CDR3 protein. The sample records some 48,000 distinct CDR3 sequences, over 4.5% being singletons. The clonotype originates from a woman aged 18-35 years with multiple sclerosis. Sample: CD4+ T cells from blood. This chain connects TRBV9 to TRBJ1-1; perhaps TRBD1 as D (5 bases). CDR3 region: CASSVGGRVDTEAFF. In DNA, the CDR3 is TGTGCCAGCAGCGTAGGAGGCAGGGTAGACACTGAAGCTTTCTTT.